The 29 T cell receptor beta chains listed next were all sequenced from one sample in a study of T cells in women clearing cervical HPV infection (dated by TCRdb to the late 2010s). Library construction relied on the immunoSEQ multiplex PCR assay. The immuneACCESS repertoire file appears here via TCRdb, limited to in-frame rearrangements. These files lack a portion of the clones; in checked studies, under half of the deficit traces to unresolved V genes, and the cause of the others is not known. This sample's records show around 20,000 clones. Under 5.5% of the sample belongs to the ten largest clones. Sample: blood buffy coat. The origin of the receptors is a woman between 18 and 70 years old with a cervical HPV16 infection that either progressed to CIN3+ or cleared (not recorded which).

With respect to this clone: The read ends 3 residues shy of where the CDR3 ends; the end is completed using the germline J gene. The V call is TRBV7-9, the J call TRBJ2-5; D possibly matches TRBD1 or TRBD2 (6 bases each). Germline V gene lookup returns CDR1 SEHNR and CDR2 FQNEAQ (reference sequence). The CDR3 contains 15 residues. The CDR3 sequence: CASSGHREAPDTQYF. The sequenced part of the CDR3 DNA is TGTGCCAGCAGCGGGCACAGGGAGGCTCCAGATACC. The complete variable domain, with remaining parts taken from reference TRBV7-9 and TRBJ2-5, reads DTGVSQNPRHKITKRGQNVTFRCDPISEHNRLYWYRQTLGQGPEFLTYFQNEAQLEKSRLLSDRFSAERPKGSFSTLEIQRTEQGDSAMYLCASSGHREAPDTQYFGPGTRLLVL.

As for this clone: The read gets to within 3 residues of the CDR3 end, and the germline J gene fills in the rest. V gene TRBV9 combines with J gene TRBJ2-5, with D unresolved. Germline values: CDR1 SGDLS, CDR2 YYNGEE. V was trimmed by 0 bases and J by 5 bases, leaving 17 bases between them. CDR3 length: 16 residues. The sequenced part of the CDR3 DNA is TGTGCCAGCAGCGTAGCAATTTCCGGGTTGGATGAGACC. Its protein is CASSVAISGLDET. The full CDR3 reads CASSVAISGLDETQYF.

Notes on this clone: The missing CDR3 end, 3 residues past where the read stops, is filled in from the germline J gene. V is TRBV4-1 and J is TRBJ2-3, with 8 bases that match TRBD1. CDR3 size: 16 residues. Germline V lookup: CDR1 MGHRA, CDR2 YSYEKL. Losses at the gene ends were 3 bases for V and 2 bases for J; bases not matched to a gene: 7. The CDR3 DNA, read in part, is TGCGCCAGCAGCCAGACCTTGGACAGGGTCACAGATACG. This encodes CASSQTLDRVTDT. The whole CDR3 protein reads CASSQTLDRVTDTQYF.

A note on this clone: Coverage ceases 3 residues before the CDR3 finishes, and the germline J gene fills in the end. The J gene is TRBJ1-1, the V gene TRBV6-2 or TRBV6-3, with 8 bases that match TRBD1. This CDR3 region has 12 residues. In germline, CDR1 is MNHEY, CDR2 SVGEGT. The CDR3 DNA, read in part, is TGTGCCAGCAGTCGCAGGGGGCGCGAG. Its translation is CASSRRGRE. The CDR3 reads in full as CASSRRGREAFF.

About this clone itself: The read gets to within 3 residues of the CDR3 end, and the germline J gene fills in the rest. This chain uses TRBV9 with TRBJ1-3; D not resolved. Trimming removed 2 bases at V and 1 base at J, with 10 bases between. CDR1 and CDR2 (germline): SGDLS, YYNGEE. The CDR3 has 15 amino acids. The CDR3 loop is CASSVGSRSGNTIYF. The sequenced part of the CDR3 DNA is TGTGCCAGCAGCGTCGGGTCGAGGTCTGGAAACACC.

Notes on this clone: The read ends 3 residues before the CDR3 terminus; that terminus is restored from the germline J gene. The chain is built from TRBV14 and TRBJ2-5; 7 bases agree with TRBD1. Germline loops: CDR1 SGHDN, CDR2 FVKESK. V lost 0 bases, J lost 7 bases, and 14 bases stayed unmatched. CDR3 length: 17 amino acids. The sequenced CDR3 bases are TGTGCCAGCAGCCAAGACGAGTTGACAGGGACACGGTGGACC. This translates into CASSQDELTGTRWT. The whole CDR3 sequence reads CASSQDELTGTRWTQYF.

Concerning this clone: The read terminates 3 residues ahead of where the CDR3 ends, so the germline J gene completes it. The J gene is TRBJ2-3, the V gene TRBV12-3 or TRBV12-4; TRBD2 agrees at 14 bases. J gave up 2 bases and V 1 base, and 5 bases lay outside the gene matches. The CDR3 contains 18 residues. The CDR3 sequence: CASSLGLAGGHNTDTQYF. The sequenced CDR3 bases are TGTGCCAGCAGTTTAGGACTAGCGGGGGGGCATAACACAGATACG.

Worth noting for this clone: Sequencing ends 3 residues short of the CDR3 end; the germline J gene provides the rest. The V gene is TRBV5-1, the J gene TRBJ2-2, with D uncertain. This CDR3 has 15 amino acids. Germline V gives CDR1 SGHRS, CDR2 YFSETQ. Trimming took off 4 bases at V and 3 bases at J, with 13 bases between the two ends. CDR3 amino acids: CASSPLRLDTGELFF. The CDR3 DNA, read in part, is TGCGCCAGCAGCCCCCTACGACTCGACACCGGGGAG.

A note on this clone: The read gets to within 3 residues of the CDR3 end, and the germline J gene fills in the rest. The rearrangement links TRBV5-4 to TRBJ2-6; D ambiguous. The CDR3 contains 13 residues. The germline V gene encodes CDR1 SGHNT and CDR2 YYREEE (reference sequence). The V end lost 5 bases, the J end lost 1 base, and 4 bases lay between the germline ends. The sequenced part of the CDR3 DNA is TGTGCCAGCAGTCCTTCTGGGGCCAACGTC. It is translated as CASSPSGANV. In full, the CDR3 is CASSPSGANVLTF.

This clone is classed as medium-sized by frequency. Partial CDR3 DNA: TGTGCCAGCAGCAGCGGGGGAGCCTCCTACAATGAG. This sequence encodes CASSSGGASYNE. Given in full, the CDR3 is CASSSGGASYNEQFF. The chain uses TRBV7-2 and TRBJ2-1; TRBD2 agrees at 8 bases. The missing CDR3 end, 3 residues past where the read stops, is filled in from the germline J gene. This CDR3 is built from 15 residues. Per germline, CDR1 SGHTA and CDR2 FQGNSA. V was pared by 5 bases and J by 0 bases, with 3 bases of the junction left unmatched.

In regard to this clone: The CDR3 is cut off 3 residues early in the read; its end comes from the germline J gene. V usage is TRBV11-2 and J usage is TRBJ2-1; TRBD1 agrees at 9 bases. The trim removed 5 bases at V and 3 bases at J, leaving 2 bases unmatched. CDR3 size: 14 residues. The germline V gene has CDR1 SGHAT and CDR2 FQNNGV. CDR3 sequence reads: CASSQDRGYNEQFF. The sequenced CDR3 bases are TGTGCCAGCAGCCAGGACAGGGGCTACAATGAG.

Comment on this clone: The read finishes 3 residues shy of the CDR3 end, and the germline J gene is used to complete it. The rearrangement uses TRBV2 and TRBJ1-2; 7 bases agree with TRBD1. Germline CDR1 and CDR2: SNHLY and FYNNEI. This CDR3 has 14 amino acids. Here the CDR3 reads CASRAGTDQEAYTF. The sequenced part of the CDR3 DNA is TGTGCCAGCAGAGCAGGGACAGACCAAGAGGCC. Full variable domain (outside the CDR3, taken from reference TRBV2 and TRBJ1-2): EPEVTQTPSHQVTQMGQEVILRCVPISNHLYFYWYRQILGQKVEFLVSFYNNEISEKSEIFDDQFSVERPDGSNFTLKIRSTKLEDSAMYFCASRAGTDQEAYTFGSGTRLTVV.

Regarding this clone: The CDR3 end falls 3 residues outside the read, so it is completed with the germline J gene. V is TRBV9 and J is TRBJ2-3, with TRBD2 identical over 10 bases. Germline V gene lookup returns CDR1 SGDLS and CDR2 YYNGEE. V lost 4 bases to trimming and J lost 3 bases; unmatched junction nucleotides: 5. This CDR3 region has 15 residues. CDR3 residues: CASSLTSGETDTQYF. The DNA read from the CDR3 is TGTGCCAGCAGCTTAACTAGCGGGGAGACAGATACG.

Worth noting for this clone: The missing CDR3 end, 3 residues past where the read stops, is filled in from the germline J gene. The chain couples TRBV7-6 to TRBJ2-5; D possibly corresponds to TRBD1 (5 bases). There are 14 residues in the CDR3. Per the germline V gene, CDR1 is SGHVS and CDR2 is FNYEAQ. V dropped 2 bases and J dropped 2 bases, with 9 bases sitting between them. The chain's CDR3 is CASSLQTAQETQYF. The DNA read from the CDR3 is TGTGCCAGCAGCTTACAGACAGCACAAGAGACC.

About this clone: The read falls 3 residues short of the CDR3 end, and the missing part is taken from the germline J gene. The chain couples TRBV7-9 to TRBJ2-5; possible D gene TRBD2, 6 bases. The CDR3 covers 13 residues. The germline V and J ends were trimmed by 5 bases and 7 bases, with 14 bases remaining between them. Germline CDR1 SEHNR, CDR2 FQNEAQ (reference sequence). CDR3 in amino acids: CASSGTGGVTQYF. The CDR3 bases that were read are TGTGCCAGCAGCGGAACAGGAGGGGTGACC.

This chain's CDR3 is CASKADIGNTIYF. The sequenced part of the CDR3 DNA is TGTGCCAGCAAGGCGGACATTGGAAACACC. The V and J genes are TRBV2 and TRBJ1-3, with TRBD1 as a possible D gene (5 bases). The CDR3 is cut off 3 residues early in the read; its end comes from the germline J gene. V lost 7 bases, J lost 3 bases, and 10 bases lay in between. The CDR3 is made up of 13 amino acids. The V gene's germline CDR1 is SNHLY and CDR2 FYNNEI.

CDR3 residues: CSARDATSTDTQYF. The sequenced part of the CDR3 DNA is TGCAGTGCTAGAGACGCCACATCCACAGATACG. J is TRBJ2-3 and V is TRBV20-1; D remains ambiguous. The missing CDR3 end, 3 residues past where the read stops, is filled in from the germline J gene. Germline V gene sequence: CDR1 DFQATT, CDR2 SNEGSKA (reference sequence). The CDR3 sequence is 14 residues long. V lost 0 bases to trimming and J lost 2 bases, with 9 bases between them.

In the case of this clone: The CDR3 end falls 3 residues outside the read, so it is completed with the germline J gene. The V and J genes are TRBV5-5 and TRBJ1-6; the D gene is possibly TRBD1 (6 bases). V lost 5 bases and J lost 11, with 20 bases in between. The CDR3 length is 15 residues. Germline loops: CDR1 SGHKS, CDR2 YYEKEE (reference sequence). Partial CDR3 DNA: TGTGCCAGCAGTGCGCGGGACACCGATTGGCCACCC. This translates into CASSARDTDWPP. Given in full, the CDR3 is CASSARDTDWPPLHF.

Concerning this clone: The missing CDR3 end, 3 residues past where the read stops, is filled in from the germline J gene. The chain combines TRBV7-2 with TRBJ1-1; D ambiguous. Trimming cost V 4 bases and J 1 base, with 10 bases left between them. This CDR3 spans 14 amino acids. Germline values: CDR1 SGHTA, CDR2 FQGNSA. The sequenced CDR3 bases are TGTGCCAGCAGCTCCAGACGGGGGAACACTGAA. It specifies CASSSRRGNTE. The whole CDR3 sequence is CASSSRRGNTEAFF. Drawing the rest from reference TRBV7-2 and TRBJ1-1, the complete variable domain is GAGVSQSPSNKVTEKGKDVELRCDPISGHTALYWYRQSLGQGLEFLIYFQGNSAPDKSGLPSDRFSAERTGGSVSTLTIQRTQQEDSAVYLCASSSRRGNTEAFFGQGTRLTVV.

In the case of this clone: The read ends 3 residues early relative to the CDR3; the germline J gene fills the gap. This chain connects TRBV28 to TRBJ1-6; 9 bases agree with TRBD1. This CDR3 comprises 17 residues. The ends lost 5 bases at V and 0 bases at J; junction bases unmatched: 5. Looked up from germline, CDR1 is MDHEN and CDR2 is SYDVKM. The chain's CDR3 is CASSPSGQGSYNSPLHF. Partial CDR3 DNA: TGTGCCAGCAGTCCGTCGGGACAGGGCTCCTATAATTCACCC.

With respect to this clone: With the read ending 3 residues before the CDR3 end, the germline J gene is used to fill in that end. The chain couples TRBV5-1 to TRBJ2-5; D might be TRBD2 (6 bases). Germline CDR1 SGHRS, CDR2 YFSETQ. CDR3 length: 14 amino acids. This chain's CDR3 is CASSNGGPTDTQYF. The DNA read from the CDR3 is TGCGCCAGCAGCAACGGGGGACCCACAGATACC.

In regard to this clone: The read terminates 3 residues ahead of where the CDR3 ends, so the germline J gene completes it. The genes are TRBV19 and TRBJ2-1; 9 bases line up with TRBD2. The ends lost 1 base at V and 7 bases at J; junction bases unmatched: 8. The CDR3 has 16 amino acids. CDR1 is LNHDA and CDR2 is SQIVND in the germline V gene (reference sequence). CDR3 amino acids: CASSIGGGALSNEQFF. CDR3 DNA, as far as it was read: TGTGCCAGTAGTATAGGCGGGGGGGCCTTGTCTAATGAG.

Of note for this clone: The CDR3 is cut off 3 residues early in the read; its end comes from the germline J gene. The V call is TRBV2, the J call TRBJ2-1; the D gene is possibly TRBD2 (7 bases). Germline V gene data show CDR1 as SNHLY and CDR2 as FYNNEI. Trimming removed 5 bases at V and 9 bases at J, with 23 bases between. The CDR3 loop spans 16 amino acids. CDR3 loop: CASSYGWGGANFEQFF. Partial CDR3 DNA: TGTGCCAGCAGTTATGGATGGGGGGGGGCCAACTTTGAG.

To note about this clone: The read stops 3 residues short of the end of the CDR3; the missing end is completed from the germline J gene. This rearrangement joins TRBV5-1 to TRBJ2-3, with 8 bases aligning to TRBD2. V gave up 5 bases and J gave up 0 bases; unmatched junction bases: 8. The CDR3 contains 16 residues. The V gene's germline CDR1 is SGHRS and CDR2 YFSETQ. CDR3 amino acids: CASRGSGGASTDTQYF. The DNA read from the CDR3 is TGCGCCAGCAGGGGGTCGGGGGGGGCGAGCACAGATACG.

A note on this clone: The CDR3 extends 3 residues past the end of the read, so its final part is completed from the germline J gene. V and J are TRBV20-1 and TRBJ2-3; 12 nucleotides line up with TRBD2. The CDR3 is 16 amino acids. Germline CDR1 reads DFQATT; CDR2 reads SNEGSKA (reference sequence). Unmatched junction bases numbered 10, after V lost 3 bases and J lost 6 bases. The chain's CDR3 is CSASPTGLAGWDTQYF. The DNA read from the CDR3 is TGCAGTGCTAGCCCAACAGGACTAGCGGGATGGGATACG.

Remarks on this clone: The CDR3 end falls 3 residues outside the read, so it is completed with the germline J gene. V is TRBV6-2 or TRBV6-3 and J is TRBJ1-6; 8 bases map to TRBD1. In germline, CDR1 is MNHEY, CDR2 SVGEGT. The junction had 7 bases not matched to a gene; V was cut back by 5 bases and J by 10 bases. The CDR3 consists of 14 residues. CDR3 sequence: CASSPQGGASPLHF. The CDR3 DNA, read in part, is TGTGCCAGCAGTCCACAGGGGGGAGCCTCACCC.

About this clone: The DNA ends 3 residues before the CDR3 does, and the rest of the CDR3 is filled in from the germline J gene. This chain uses TRBV5-6 with TRBJ2-4; the match to TRBD1 covers 9 bases. There are 14 residues in the CDR3. CDR1 and CDR2 (germline): SGHDT, YYEEEE. CDR3 amino acids: CASSVSGTGNGQYF. The CDR3 bases that were read are TGTGCCAGCAGCGTATCCGGGACAGGGAATGGT.

In the case of this clone: The DNA ends 3 residues before the CDR3 does, and the rest of the CDR3 is filled in from the germline J gene. This chain joins TRBV5-1 and TRBJ2-4; D unresolved. The germline V gene has CDR1 SGHRS and CDR2 YFSETQ. This CDR3 comprises 13 residues. V was shortened by 0 bases and J by 8 bases, with 9 bases between the two germline ends. Partial CDR3 DNA: TGCGCCAGCAGCTTGGTCCCAGAGGACATT. Amino acids: CASSLVPEDI. The complete CDR3 reads CASSLVPEDIQYF. The variable domain in full, with the rest retrieved from reference TRBV5-1 and TRBJ2-4, is KAGVTQTPRYLIKTRGQQVTLSCSPISGHRSVSWYQQTPGQGLQFLFEYFSETQRNKGNFPGRFSGRQFSNSRSEMNVSTLELGDSALYLCASSLVPEDIQYFGAGTRLSVL.

Regarding this clone: The junction and the germline gene differ at one end; a read error may be behind it. The read ends 3 residues early relative to the CDR3; the germline J gene fills the gap. The chain joins TRBV7-7 to TRBJ1-1, with a possible D match to TRBD1 (6 bases). This CDR3 region has 17 residues. Germline V gene data show CDR1 as SSHAT and CDR2 as FNYEAQ (reference sequence). The CDR3 bases that were read are TGTGCTAGCAGCTTCCCGCAACGTCGGGACACCCCTACTGGA. This sequence encodes CASSFPQRRDTPTG. The whole CDR3 region reads CASSFPQRRDTPTGAFF.